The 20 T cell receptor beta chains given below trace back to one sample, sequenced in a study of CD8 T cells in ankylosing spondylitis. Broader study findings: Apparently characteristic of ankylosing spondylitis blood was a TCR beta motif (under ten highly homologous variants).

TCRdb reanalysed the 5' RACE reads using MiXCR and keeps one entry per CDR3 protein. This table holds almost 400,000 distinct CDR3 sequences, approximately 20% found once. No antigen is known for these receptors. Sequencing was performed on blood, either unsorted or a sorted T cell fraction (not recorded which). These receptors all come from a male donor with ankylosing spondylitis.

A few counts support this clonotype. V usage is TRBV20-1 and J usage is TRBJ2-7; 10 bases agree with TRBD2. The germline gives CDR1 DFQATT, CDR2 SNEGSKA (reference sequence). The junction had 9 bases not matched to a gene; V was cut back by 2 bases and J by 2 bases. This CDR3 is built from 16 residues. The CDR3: CSARRLAGGRTYEQYF. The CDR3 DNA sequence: TGCAGTGCTAGACGGTTAGCGGGAGGTCGTACCTACGAGCAGTACTTC.

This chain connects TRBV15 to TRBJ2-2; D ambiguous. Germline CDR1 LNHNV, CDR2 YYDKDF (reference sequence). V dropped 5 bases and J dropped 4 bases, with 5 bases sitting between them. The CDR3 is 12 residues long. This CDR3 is CATSLPTGELFF. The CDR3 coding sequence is TGTGCCACCAGCCTCCCCACCGGGGAGCTGTTTTTT.

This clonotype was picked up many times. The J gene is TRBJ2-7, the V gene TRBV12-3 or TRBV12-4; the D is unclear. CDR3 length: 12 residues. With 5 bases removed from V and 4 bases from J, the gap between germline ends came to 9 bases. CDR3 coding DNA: TGTGCCAGCAGTAACCTAGGATACGAGCAGTACTTC. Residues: CASSNLGYEQYF.

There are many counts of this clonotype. This CDR3 reads CASSSWTGLSYEQYF. For the CDR3, the DNA is TGTGCCAGCAGTTCCTGGACAGGGCTCTCCTACGAGCAGTACTTC. This chain links TRBV6-2 or TRBV6-3 with TRBJ2-7; 8 nucleotides line up with TRBD1. The CDR3 totals 15 residues. V gave up 4 bases and J gave up 0 bases; unmatched junction bases: 5. Germline CDR1 and CDR2: MNHEY and SVGEGT.

Written as DNA, the CDR3 is TGTGCCAGCAGCCCGGTAGTTGAGCCCACAGCCTACGAGCAGTACTTC. This sequence encodes CASSPVVEPTAYEQYF. This chain connects TRBV9 to TRBJ2-7, with D unresolved. The CDR3 length is 16 residues. V lost 4 bases and J 2 bases, leaving 19 bases between the germline ends. The germline CDR1 and CDR2 sequences are SGDLS and YYNGEE.

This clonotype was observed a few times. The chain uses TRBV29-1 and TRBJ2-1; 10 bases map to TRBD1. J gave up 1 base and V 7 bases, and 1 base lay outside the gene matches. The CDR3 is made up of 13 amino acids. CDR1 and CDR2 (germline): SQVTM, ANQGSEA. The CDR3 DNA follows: TGCAGCGGGGGACAGGGGTCCTACAATGAGCAGTTCTTC. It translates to CSGGQGSYNEQFF.

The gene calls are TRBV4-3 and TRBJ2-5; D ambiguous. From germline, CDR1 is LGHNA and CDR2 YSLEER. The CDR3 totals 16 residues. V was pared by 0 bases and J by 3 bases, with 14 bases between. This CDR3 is CASSQDLLAREETQYF. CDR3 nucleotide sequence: TGCGCCAGCAGCCAAGACCTCCTCGCCCGAGAAGAGACCCAGTACTTC.

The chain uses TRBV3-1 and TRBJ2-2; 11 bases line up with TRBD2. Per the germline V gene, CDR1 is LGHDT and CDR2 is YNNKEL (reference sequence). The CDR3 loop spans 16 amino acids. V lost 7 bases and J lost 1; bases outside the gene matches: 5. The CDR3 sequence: CASTFSGRGNTGELFF. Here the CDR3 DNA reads TGTGCCAGCACGTTTAGCGGGAGGGGGAACACCGGGGAGCTGTTTTTT.

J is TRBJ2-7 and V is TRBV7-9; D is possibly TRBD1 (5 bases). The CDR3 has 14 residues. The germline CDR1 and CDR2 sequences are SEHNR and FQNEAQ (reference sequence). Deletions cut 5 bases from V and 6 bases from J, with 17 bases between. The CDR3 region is CASSPPRGRSEQYF. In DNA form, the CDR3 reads TGTGCCAGCAGCCCCCCTAGGGGCAGGAGCGAGCAGTACTTC.

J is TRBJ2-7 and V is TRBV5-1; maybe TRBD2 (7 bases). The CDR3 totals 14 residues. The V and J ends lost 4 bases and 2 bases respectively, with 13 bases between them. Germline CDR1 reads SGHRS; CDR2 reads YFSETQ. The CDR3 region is CASSTAGATYEQYF. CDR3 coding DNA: TGCGCCAGCAGCACCGCGGGGGCCACCTACGAGCAGTACTTC.

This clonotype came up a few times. CDR3: CASSPFLGGNEQFF. In DNA form, the CDR3 reads TGTGCCAGCAGTCCTTTTCTGGGTGGCAATGAGCAGTTCTTC. This chain links TRBV12-3 or TRBV12-4 with TRBJ2-1; D ambiguous. The V end was cut by 5 bases, the J end by 6 bases, with 14 bases between. This CDR3 comprises 14 residues.

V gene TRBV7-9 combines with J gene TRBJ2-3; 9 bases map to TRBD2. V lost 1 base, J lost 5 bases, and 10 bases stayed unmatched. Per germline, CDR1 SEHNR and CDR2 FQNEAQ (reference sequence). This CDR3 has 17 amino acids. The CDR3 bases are TGTGCCAGCAGCTTAGTGGCTAGCGGGAATTCGTTAGATACGCAGTATTTT. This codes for CASSLVASGNSLDTQYF.

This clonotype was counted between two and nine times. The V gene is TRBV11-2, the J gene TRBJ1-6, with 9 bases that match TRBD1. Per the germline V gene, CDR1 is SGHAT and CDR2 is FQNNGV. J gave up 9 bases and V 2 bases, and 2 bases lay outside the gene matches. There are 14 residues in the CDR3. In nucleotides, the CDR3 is TGTGCCAGCAGCTTACGGGACAGGGCTTCACCCCTCCACTTT. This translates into CASSLRDRASPLHF.

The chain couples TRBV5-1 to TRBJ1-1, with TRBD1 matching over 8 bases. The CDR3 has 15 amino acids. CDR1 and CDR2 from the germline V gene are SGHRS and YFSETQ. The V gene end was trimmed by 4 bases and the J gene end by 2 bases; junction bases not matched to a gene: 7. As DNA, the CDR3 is TGCGCCAGCAGCAGCCTCCAGGGGGCCAACACTGAAGCTTTCTTT. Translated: CASSSLQGANTEAFF.

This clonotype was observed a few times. The CDR3 DNA sequence: TGCAGTGCCCCGACAGGCCGGAATGAGCAGTTCTTC. Protein product: CSAPTGRNEQFF. This chain connects TRBV20-1 to TRBJ2-1; D might be TRBD1 (6 bases). The ends were cut back, 6 bases at V and 7 bases at J, with 13 bases in the middle. This CDR3 region has 12 residues. CDR1 and CDR2 from the germline V gene are DFQATT and SNEGSKA (reference sequence).

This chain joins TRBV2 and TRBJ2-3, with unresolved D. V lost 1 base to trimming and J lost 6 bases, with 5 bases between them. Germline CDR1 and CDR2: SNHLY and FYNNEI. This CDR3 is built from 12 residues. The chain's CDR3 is CASSEDLDTQYF. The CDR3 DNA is TGTGCCAGCAGTGAAGACTTGGATACGCAGTATTTT.

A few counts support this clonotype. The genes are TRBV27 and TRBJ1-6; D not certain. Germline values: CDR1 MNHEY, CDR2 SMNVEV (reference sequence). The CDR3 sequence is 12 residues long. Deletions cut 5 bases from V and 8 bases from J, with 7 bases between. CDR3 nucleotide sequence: TGTGCCAGCAGTAGACTCGATTCACCCCTCCACTTT. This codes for CASSRLDSPLHF.

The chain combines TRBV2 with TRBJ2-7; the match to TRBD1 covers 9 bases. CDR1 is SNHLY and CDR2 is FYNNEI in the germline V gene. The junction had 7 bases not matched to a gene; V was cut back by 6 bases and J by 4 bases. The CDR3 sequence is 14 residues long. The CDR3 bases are TGTGCCAGCAGGCCCGGGACAGGGCGATACGAGCAGTACTTC. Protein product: CASRPGTGRYEQYF. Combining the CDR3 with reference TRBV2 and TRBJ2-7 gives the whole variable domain EPEVTQTPSHQVTQMGQEVILRCVPISNHLYFYWYRQILGQKVEFLVSFYNNEISEKSEIFDDQFSVERPDGSNFTLKIRSTKLEDSAMYFCASRPGTGRYEQYFGPGTRLTVT.

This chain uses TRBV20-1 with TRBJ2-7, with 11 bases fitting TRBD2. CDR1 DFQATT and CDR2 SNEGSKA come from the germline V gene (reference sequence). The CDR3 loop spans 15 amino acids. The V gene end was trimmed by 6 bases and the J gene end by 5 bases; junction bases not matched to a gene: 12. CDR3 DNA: TGCAGTGCAAGGGGATTAGCGGGAGGGCACGACGAGCAGTACTTC. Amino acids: CSARGLAGGHDEQYF.

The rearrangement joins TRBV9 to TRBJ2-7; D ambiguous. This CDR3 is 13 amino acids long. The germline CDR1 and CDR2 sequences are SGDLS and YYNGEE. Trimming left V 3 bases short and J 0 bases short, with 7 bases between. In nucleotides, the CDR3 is TGTGCCAGCAGCGACCCATTCTCCTACGAGCAGTACTTC. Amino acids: CASSDPFSYEQYF.